The 12 T cell receptor beta chains below were found in one sample sequenced in a study of vaccination and CD4 T cells after COVID-19. Cultured CD4+ T cell DNA was sequenced using the Oncomine TCR Beta short-read assay. TCRdb re-called the PCR reads with MiXCR, one entry per CDR3 protein. In the table there are under 30,000 distinct CDR3 sequences, roughly 44% of which are singletons. Their antigens remain unidentified. Indicated treatment: approximately 9-day PBMC culture with coronavirus spike peptide pools or control peptides (ViraFEST assay). The sequences come from CD4+ T cells from blood, cultured in vitro, collected before SARS-CoV-2 vaccination. The receptors here all came from a human donor who received a COVID-19 vaccine.

This clonotype was seen a few times. J is TRBJ2-1 and V is TRBV24-1; unclear D gene. Per the germline V gene, CDR1 is KGHDR and CDR2 is SFDVKD. The CDR3 extends over 13 amino acids. Trimming took 2 bases from V and 6 from J, leaving 7 bases between them. CDR3 in amino acids: CATSDSPSNEQFF. CDR3 nucleotide sequence: TGTGCCACCAGTGATTCCCCTAGCAATGAGCAGTTCTTC.

V and J are TRBV2 and TRBJ2-7, with a weak D call TRBD1 (6 bases). With 4 bases removed from V and 0 bases from J, the gap between germline ends came to 10 bases. CDR3 length equals 14 residues. The germline CDR1 and CDR2 sequences are SNHLY and FYNNEI. The CDR3 coding sequence is TGTGCCAGCAGTGTGACAGGAAGCTCCTACGAGCAGTACTTC. Its translation is CASSVTGSSYEQYF.

CDR3 bases: TGTGCCAGCAGTTACTCGGCGAGTGTAAATGGCTACACCTTC. It codes for CASSYSASVNGYTF. The chain couples TRBV6-5 to TRBJ1-2, with D unclear. The CDR3 totals 14 residues. Germline loops: CDR1 MNHEY, CDR2 SVGAGI. V was clipped by 0 bases and J by 6 bases, with 11 bases between them.

CDR3: CASTPQGGSNQPQHF. For the CDR3, the DNA is TGTGCCAGCACCCCCCAGGGCGGAAGCAATCAGCCCCAGCATTTT. The chain combines TRBV12-3 or TRBV12-4 with TRBJ1-5, with a weak D call TRBD1 (5 bases). This CDR3 is built from 15 residues. Trimming took 7 bases from V and 1 from J, leaving 14 bases between them.

J is TRBJ2-1 and V is TRBV25-1; 11 bases line up with TRBD2. The CDR3 is 17 residues long. J lost 8 bases, V lost 6 bases, and 15 bases had no gene match. Germline-derived CDR1 and CDR2 are MGHDK and SYGVNS. CDR3 in DNA: TGTGCCAGCAGCGCCTCGACCCTAGCGGGGGGAGGAGATGAGCAGTTCTTC. It translates to CASSASTLAGGGDEQFF.

The genes are TRBV19 and TRBJ2-5, with D perhaps TRBD1 (6 bases). Germline CDR1 is LNHDA and CDR2 is SQIVND (reference sequence). V dropped 6 bases and J dropped 2 bases, with 10 bases sitting between them. This CDR3 has 13 amino acids. The CDR3 protein is CASSLDRQETQYF. CDR3 nucleotides: TGTGCCAGTAGCCTCGACAGGCAAGAGACCCAGTACTTC.

This clonotype was seen only a few times. The CDR3 sequence is CASSPDSPSTDTQYF. The CDR3 DNA follows: TGTGCCAGCTCACCAGACTCCCCCAGCACAGATACGCAGTATTTT. The chain recombines TRBV18 with TRBJ2-3; no firm D call. The germline V gene has CDR1 KGHSH and CDR2 LQKENI. V shed 2 bases and J shed 0 bases, with 9 bases lying between them. This CDR3 spans 15 amino acids.

The chain links TRBV5-1 to TRBJ2-7, with D uncertain. The V end lost 4 bases, the J end lost 0 bases, and 23 bases lay between the germline ends. The CDR3 contains 18 residues. The germline V gene encodes CDR1 SGHRS and CDR2 YFSETQ. The CDR3 bases are TGCGCCAGCAGCACTGGCGGACGGCCTCCTAGGGCCTCCTACGAGCAGTACTTC. Protein: CASSTGGRPPRASYEQYF. Based on the CDR3 plus reference TRBV5-1 and TRBJ2-7, the full variable domain is KAGVTQTPRYLIKTRGQQVTLSCSPISGHRSVSWYQQTPGQGLQFLFEYFSETQRNKGNFPGRFSGRQFSNSRSEMNVSTLELGDSALYLCASSTGGRPPRASYEQYFGPGTRLTVT.

This clonotype was seen only a few times. CDR3 nucleotide sequence: TGCGCCAGCAGTGAGTCGTCCACCGGGGAGCTGTTTTTT. It encodes CASSESSTGELFF. The J gene is TRBJ2-2, the V gene TRBV10-1; D is unclear. This CDR3 comprises 13 residues. Germline V CDR1 and CDR2: WNHNN, SYGVQD (reference sequence). V was clipped by 0 bases and J by 4 bases, with 3 bases between them.

This clonotype was counted between two and nine times. The J gene is TRBJ2-1, the V gene TRBV6-7; 10 bases map to TRBD2. TRBV6-7 carries the ORF label, with uncertain function. The CDR3 has 19 residues. V was pared by 0 bases and J by 8 bases, with 16 bases of the junction left unmatched. CDR3 in amino acids: CASSYSGGKGLALVHEQFF. CDR3 in DNA: TGTGCCAGCAGTTACTCGGGGGGGAAGGGACTAGCGCTTGTCCATGAGCAGTTCTTC.

The rearrangement uses TRBV6-1 and TRBJ1-1; D unclear. This CDR3 has 14 amino acids. The germline gives CDR1 MNHNS, CDR2 SASEGT. Trimming stripped 6 bases from V and 0 bases from J, with 11 bases between. This chain's CDR3 is CASRVSIMNTEAFF. In nucleotides, the CDR3 is TGTGCCAGCAGGGTCTCCATAATGAACACTGAAGCTTTCTTT.

This clonotype was recorded a few times. This chain links TRBV20-1 with TRBJ2-5; D perhaps matches TRBD2 (6 bases). V lost 5 bases and J lost 1, with 8 bases in between. The CDR3 sequence is 12 residues long. Germline V lookup: CDR1 DFQATT, CDR2 SNEGSKA (reference sequence). The CDR3 sequence: CSASGGQETQYF. CDR3 bases: TGCAGTGCTTCCGGGGGCCAAGAGACCCAGTACTTC.